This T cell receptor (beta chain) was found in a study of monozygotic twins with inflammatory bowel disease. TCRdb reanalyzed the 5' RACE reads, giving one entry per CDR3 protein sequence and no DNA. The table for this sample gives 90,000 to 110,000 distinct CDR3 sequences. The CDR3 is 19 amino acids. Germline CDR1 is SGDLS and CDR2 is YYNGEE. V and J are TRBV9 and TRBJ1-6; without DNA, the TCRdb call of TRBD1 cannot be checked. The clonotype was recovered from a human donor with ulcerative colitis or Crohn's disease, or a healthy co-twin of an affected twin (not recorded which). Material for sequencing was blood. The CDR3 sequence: CASSVGYGTGAIWGSPLHF.